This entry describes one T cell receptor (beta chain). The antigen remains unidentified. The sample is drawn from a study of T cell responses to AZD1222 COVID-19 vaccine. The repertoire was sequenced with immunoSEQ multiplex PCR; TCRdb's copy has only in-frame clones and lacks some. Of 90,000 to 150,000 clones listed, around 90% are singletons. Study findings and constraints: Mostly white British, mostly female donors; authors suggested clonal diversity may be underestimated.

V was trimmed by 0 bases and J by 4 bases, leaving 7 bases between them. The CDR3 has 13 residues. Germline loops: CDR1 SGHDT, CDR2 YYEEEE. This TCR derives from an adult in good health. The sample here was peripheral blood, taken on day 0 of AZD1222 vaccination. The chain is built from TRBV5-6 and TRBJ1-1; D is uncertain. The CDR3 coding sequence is TGTGCCAGCAGCTTGGTTCTTTTCACTGAAGCTTTCTTT. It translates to CASSLVLFTEAFF. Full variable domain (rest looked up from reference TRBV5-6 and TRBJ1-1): DAGVTQSPTHLIKTRGQQVTLRCSPKSGHDTVSWYQQALGQGPQFIFQYYEEEERQRGNFPDRFSGHQFPNYSSELNVNALLLGDSALYLCASSLVLFTEAFFGQGTRLTVV.